Given below is one TCR beta chain in context. What antigen it recognizes has not been identified. No per-base quality is available; no much larger clone lies one base away. These data are taken from a study of technical replicates of blood from a handful of donors (dated by TCRdb to about 2017). According to the germline V gene (reference sequence), CDR1 reads MNHEY and CDR2 reads SMNVEV. From V the trimming removes 1 base and from J it removes 4 bases, while the gene matches leave 14 bases of the junction unaccounted for. CDR3 length: 18 amino acids, cysteine to phenylalanine. Left in the record is the CDR3 DNA by itself, 54 bases read in frame from the first base. Libraries were built with the immunoSEQ multiplex PCR assay. TCRdb obtained this table from immuneACCESS and retained in-frame rearrangements with V and J assigned. These tables miss some clones; where compared with another copy, unresolved V genes account for less than half of the shortfall, and the remainder is unexplained. The sample table records tens of thousands of clones; 90% to 95% of these occur just once. The ten most abundant clones make up about 0.26% of the sample.

Sequenced: T cells isolated from PBMCs. The V and J segments used are TRBV27 and TRBJ1-1; TRBD1 matches 8 bases in the middle. The sequence derives from a human donor in good health. The CDR3 protein is CASSLFEPVGTGTTEAFF. The DNA is TGTGCCAGCAGTTTATTTGAGCCGGTTGGGACAGGTACCACTGAAGCTTTCTTT.